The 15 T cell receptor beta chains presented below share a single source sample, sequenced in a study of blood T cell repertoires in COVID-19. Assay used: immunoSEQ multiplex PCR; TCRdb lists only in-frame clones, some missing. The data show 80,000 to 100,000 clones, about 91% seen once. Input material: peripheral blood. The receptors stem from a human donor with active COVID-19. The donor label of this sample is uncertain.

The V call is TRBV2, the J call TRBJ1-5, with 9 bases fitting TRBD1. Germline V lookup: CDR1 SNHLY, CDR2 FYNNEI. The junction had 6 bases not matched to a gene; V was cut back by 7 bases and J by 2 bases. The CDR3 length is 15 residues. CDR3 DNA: TGTGCCAGCAAGTCGAGGACAGGGGGCAATCAGCCCCAGCATTTT. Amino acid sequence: CASKSRTGGNQPQHF.

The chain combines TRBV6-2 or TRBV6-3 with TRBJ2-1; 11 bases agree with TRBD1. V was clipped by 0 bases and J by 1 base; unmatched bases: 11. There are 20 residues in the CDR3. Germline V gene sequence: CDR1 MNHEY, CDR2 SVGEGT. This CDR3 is CASSYSTGQGAAASYNEQFF. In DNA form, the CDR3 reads TGTGCCAGCAGTTACTCGACAGGACAGGGGGCGGCGGCTTCCTACAATGAGCAGTTCTTC.

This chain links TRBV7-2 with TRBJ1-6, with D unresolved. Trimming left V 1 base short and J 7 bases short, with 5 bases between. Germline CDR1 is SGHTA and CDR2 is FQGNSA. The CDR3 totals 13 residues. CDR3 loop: CASSLDRNSPLHF. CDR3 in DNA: TGTGCCAGCAGCTTAGATCGGAATTCACCCCTCCACTTT.

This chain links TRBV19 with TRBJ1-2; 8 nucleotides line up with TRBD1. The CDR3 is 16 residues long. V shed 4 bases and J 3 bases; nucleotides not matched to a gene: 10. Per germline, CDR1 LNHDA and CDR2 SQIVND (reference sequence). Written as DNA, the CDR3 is TGTGCCAGTAGTACCCCCCGACAGGGGTCCCACTATGGCTACACCTTC. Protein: CASSTPRQGSHYGYTF.

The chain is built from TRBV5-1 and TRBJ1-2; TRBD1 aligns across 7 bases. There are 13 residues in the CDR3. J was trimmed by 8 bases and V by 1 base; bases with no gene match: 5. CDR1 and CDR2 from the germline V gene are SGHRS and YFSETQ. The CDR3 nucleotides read TGCGCCAGCAGCTTGATGAGGACAGGCGGCTACACCTTC. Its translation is CASSLMRTGGYTF.

The CDR3 here is CASSRGAFGNTIYF. For the CDR3, the DNA is TGTGCCAGCAGTCGGGGGGCCTTTGGAAACACCATATATTTT. The chain employs TRBV6-5 and TRBJ1-3, with a possible D match to TRBD1 (6 bases). The CDR3 is 14 residues long. V lost 5 bases and J lost 3, with 11 bases in between. The germline gives CDR1 MNHEY, CDR2 SVGAGI.

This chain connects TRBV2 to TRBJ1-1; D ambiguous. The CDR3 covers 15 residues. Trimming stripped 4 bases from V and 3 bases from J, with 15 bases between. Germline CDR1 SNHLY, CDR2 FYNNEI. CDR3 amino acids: CASSGLLADYTEAFF. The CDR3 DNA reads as TGTGCCAGCAGTGGGCTCCTGGCTGACTACACTGAAGCTTTCTTT.

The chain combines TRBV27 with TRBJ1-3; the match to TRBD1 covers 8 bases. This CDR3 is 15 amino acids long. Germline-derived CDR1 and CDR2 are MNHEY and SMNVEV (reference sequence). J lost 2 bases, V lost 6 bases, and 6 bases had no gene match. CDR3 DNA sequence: TGTGCCAGCAGGCCAGGGGGCTTGGCTGGAAACACCATATATTTT. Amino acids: CASRPGGLAGNTIYF.

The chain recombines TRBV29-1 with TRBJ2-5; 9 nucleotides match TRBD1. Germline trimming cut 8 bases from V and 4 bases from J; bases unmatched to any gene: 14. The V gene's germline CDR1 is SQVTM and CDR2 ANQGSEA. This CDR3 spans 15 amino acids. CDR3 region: CSTGTGRTGAETQYF. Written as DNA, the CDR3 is TGCAGCACAGGCACGGGCAGGACAGGGGCAGAGACCCAGTACTTC.

CDR3 residues: CASSLAALQETQYF. CDR3 DNA: TGCGCCAGCAGCTTGGCCGCGCTTCAAGAGACCCAGTACTTC. The chain combines TRBV5-1 with TRBJ2-5; D not resolved. V was cut by 0 bases and J by 2 bases, with 8 bases left in between. The CDR3 is 14 residues long. The germline gives CDR1 SGHRS, CDR2 YFSETQ.

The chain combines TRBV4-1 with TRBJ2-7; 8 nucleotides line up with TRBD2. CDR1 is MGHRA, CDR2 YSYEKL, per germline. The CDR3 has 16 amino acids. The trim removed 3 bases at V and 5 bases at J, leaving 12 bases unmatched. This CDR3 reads CASSHAGRGAPHEQYF. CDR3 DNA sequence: TGCGCCAGCAGCCACGCCGGGCGGGGGGCCCCCCACGAGCAGTACTTC.

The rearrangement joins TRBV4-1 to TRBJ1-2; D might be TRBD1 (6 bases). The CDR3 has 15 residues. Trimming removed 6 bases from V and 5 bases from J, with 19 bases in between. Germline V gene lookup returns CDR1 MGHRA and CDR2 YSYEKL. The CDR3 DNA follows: TGCGCCAGCAGGGACAGCGGAAGAGGGGAGTATGGCTACACCTTC. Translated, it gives CASRDSGRGEYGYTF.

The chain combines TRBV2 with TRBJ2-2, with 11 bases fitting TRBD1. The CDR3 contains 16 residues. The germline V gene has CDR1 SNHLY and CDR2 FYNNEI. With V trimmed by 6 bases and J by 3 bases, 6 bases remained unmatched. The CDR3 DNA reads TGTGCCAGCAGCGGACAGGGGGCGGGTTACACCGGGGAGCTGTTTTTT. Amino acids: CASSGQGAGYTGELFF.

The CDR3 sequence: CASSLDIGSSYNEQFF. The CDR3 nucleotides read TGTGCCAGCAGTCTCGATATTGGTAGCTCCTACAATGAGCAGTTCTTC. The chain is built from TRBV11-3 and TRBJ2-1; D not resolved. This CDR3 is 16 amino acids long. Germline V gene sequence: CDR1 SGHNT, CDR2 YENEEA. Deletions cut 6 bases from V and 0 bases from J, with 15 bases between.

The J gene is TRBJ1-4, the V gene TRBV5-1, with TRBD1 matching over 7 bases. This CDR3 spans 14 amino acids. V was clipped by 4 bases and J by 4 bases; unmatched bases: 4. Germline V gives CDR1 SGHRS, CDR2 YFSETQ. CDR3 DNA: TGCGCCAGCAGCCTAGGGACAGATAATGAAAAACTGTTTTTT. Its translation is CASSLGTDNEKLFF. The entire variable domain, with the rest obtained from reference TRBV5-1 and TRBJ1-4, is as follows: KAGVTQTPRYLIKTRGQQVTLSCSPISGHRSVSWYQQTPGQGLQFLFEYFSETQRNKGNFPGRFSGRQFSNSRSEMNVSTLELGDSALYLCASSLGTDNEKLFFGSGTQLSVL.